What follows is one T cell receptor (beta chain) and its context. The sample belongs to a study of blood T cell repertoires in COVID-19. Profiled with immunoSEQ multiplex PCR; TCRdb holds only in-frame clones, not every one. The table shows 99,000 or so clones, with around 90% occurring only once. This CDR3 spans 12 amino acids. Trimming took off 4 bases at V and 10 bases at J, with 12 bases between the two ends. The germline CDR1 and CDR2 sequences are SGHRS and YFSETQ. The TCR sequence derives from a human donor in a cohort sampled during active COVID-19. The chain links TRBV5-1 to TRBJ2-1; D gene uncertain. Sequenced: peripheral blood. CDR3 DNA: TGCGCCAGCAGCCCGAGGTTGAACGAGCAGTTCTTC. Translation gives CASSPRLNEQFF.